The following is a TCR beta chain sequence with its context. No antigen is known for it. Other DNA sequences in this sample translate to the same CDR3. This entry is derived from a study of beta chain features in type 1 diabetes. Study background: All samples yielded roughly 100 million examined sorted cells. Notes on the study in general: Patients showed naive, central memory and Treg TCRB repertoires that appeared more similar than those of healthy donors. Reduced insertions and increased deletions marked VDJ junctions in type 1 diabetes patients. Moderately but significantly shorter TCRB CDR3s were found in Type 1 diabetes patients in all four CD4+ subsets.

Sequencing targeted expressed TCRB transcripts, as all isolated RNA had been reverse transcribed. Some clones are missing from TCRdb's copy, which holds only in-frame ones; the method was immunoSEQ multiplex PCR. The sample has about 900,000 clones, 15% to 20% seen once. The sequenced sample was naive CD4+ T cells from blood. The clonotype was recovered from a woman aged 18-29 years in good health.

CDR3 sequence reads: CASSVGGTGNQPQHF. In nucleotides, the CDR3 is TGTGCCAGCAGCGTAGGGGGGACAGGGAATCAGCCCCAGCATTTT. V is TRBV9 and J is TRBJ1-5, with 9 bases lining up with TRBD1. The CDR3 has 15 residues. Germline-derived CDR1 and CDR2 are SGDLS and YYNGEE. V lost 0 bases, J lost 4 bases, and 2 bases stayed unmatched.